Listed here are 24 T cell receptor beta chains from one sample, sequenced in a study of CD8 T cells in Susac syndrome. The authors reverse transcribed about 0.5 to 1 ug RNA with random hexamers. TCRdb processed the immunoSEQ multiplex PCR reads anew with MiXCR; each CDR3 protein has one entry. The table lists some 220,000 distinct CDR3 sequences, 95% of them singletons. Sequencing input: CD4+ T cells from PBMCs. Receptors originate from a human donor with multiple sclerosis.

In DNA form, the CDR3 reads TGTGCCAGCAGTTCCGGACTAGCGGGGGGGCCTTATCTTGAGCAGTTCTTC. As protein: CASSSGLAGGPYLEQFF. J is TRBJ2-1 and V is TRBV27, with TRBD2 matching over 15 bases. The CDR3 length is 17 residues. With V trimmed by 4 bases and J by 9 bases, 10 bases remained unmatched. In germline, CDR1 is MNHEY, CDR2 SMNVEV (reference sequence).

The chain employs TRBV20-1 and TRBJ2-7, with 9 bases aligning to TRBD2. V was clipped by 2 bases and J by 6 bases; unmatched bases: 5. This CDR3 spans 13 amino acids. The germline CDR1 and CDR2 sequences are DFQATT and SNEGSKA (reference sequence). This chain's CDR3 is CSARLAGYGEQYF. The DNA of the CDR3 is TGCAGTGCTAGACTAGCGGGATACGGCGAGCAGTACTTC.

The gene calls are TRBV25-1 and TRBJ1-3; tentatively, D is TRBD1 (5 bases). Germline assignment: CDR1 MGHDK and CDR2 SYGVNS. V dropped 6 bases and J dropped 0 bases, with 12 bases sitting between them. The CDR3 is 15 residues long. The CDR3 spells CASRLGTDSGNTIYF. The CDR3 DNA reads as TGTGCCAGCAGGCTCGGGACCGACTCTGGAAACACCATATATTTT. Looking up the rest from reference TRBV25-1 and TRBJ1-3 gives the full variable domain: EADIYQTPRYLVIGTGKKITLECSQTMGHDKMYWYQQDPGMELHLIHYSYGVNSTEKGDLSSESTVSRIRTEHFPLTLESARPSHTSQYLCASRLGTDSGNTIYFGEGSWLTVV.

The genes are TRBV18 and TRBJ1-5; perhaps TRBD1 as D (5 bases). The CDR3 is made up of 14 amino acids. Germline lookup yields CDR1 KGHSH and CDR2 LQKENI. Deletions cut 6 bases from V and 3 bases from J, with 12 bases between. CDR3 loop: CASSPGRDNQPQHF. CDR3 in DNA: TGTGCCAGCTCGCCGGGACGTGACAATCAGCCCCAGCATTTT.

The chain couples TRBV7-2 to TRBJ1-2; tentative D call: TRBD1 (5 bases). The V end was cut by 2 bases, the J end by 4 bases, with 11 bases between. Germline CDR1 and CDR2: SGHTA and FQGNSA. CDR3 length equals 14 residues. The CDR3 region has the DNA TGTGCCAGCAGCTTAAATAGGACACCCTATGGCTACACCTTC. It encodes CASSLNRTPYGYTF.

The chain recombines TRBV28 with TRBJ2-7; D is unclear. CDR1 and CDR2 (germline): MDHEN, SYDVKM. V lost 11 bases and J lost 10, with 9 bases in between. The CDR3 loop spans 8 amino acids. CDR3 in amino acids: CAAGRQYF. As DNA, the CDR3 is TGTGCCGCCGGTAGACAGTACTTC.

J is TRBJ1-2 and V is TRBV25-1; the D is unclear. The CDR3 sequence is 13 residues long. The germline V gene encodes CDR1 MGHDK and CDR2 SYGVNS. Between the trimmed V and J ends, which lost 4 bases and 1 base, there was a span of 7 bases. This CDR3 is CASSVYVNYGYTF. The CDR3 nucleotides read TGTGCCAGCAGTGTTTACGTTAACTATGGCTACACCTTC.

The chain couples TRBV3-1 to TRBJ2-1; 11 bases line up with TRBD2. The length of the CDR3 is 13 residues. V lost 4 bases, J lost 10 bases, and 3 bases stayed unmatched. Germline CDR1 is LGHDT and CDR2 is YNNKEL (reference sequence). The CDR3 is CASSRLAGREQFF. CDR3 nucleotide sequence: TGTGCCAGCAGCCGACTAGCGGGGAGGGAGCAGTTCTTC.

This clonotype was detected only once. The J gene is TRBJ2-5, the V gene TRBV3-1; D might be TRBD1 or TRBD2, each matching 5 bases. V dropped 4 bases and J dropped 7 bases, with 13 bases sitting between them. The CDR3 length is 13 residues. The germline V gene encodes CDR1 LGHDT and CDR2 YNNKEL (reference sequence). CDR3 sequence (DNA): TGTGCCAGCAGCCCGGGACCAGGGTGGACCCAGTACTTC. Protein: CASSPGPGWTQYF.

In its sample, this clonotype was seen once. J is TRBJ2-1 and V is TRBV19, with D hard to call. This CDR3 is built from 13 residues. V lost 7 bases, J lost 2 bases, and 9 bases lay in between. In germline, CDR1 is LNHDA, CDR2 SQIVND (reference sequence). Written as DNA, the CDR3 is TGTGCCAGTACCGATCCTCCCTACAATGAGCAGTTCTTC. Translation: CASTDPPYNEQFF.

The J gene is TRBJ1-1, the V gene TRBV20-1; unclear D gene. From germline, CDR1 is DFQATT and CDR2 SNEGSKA (reference sequence). Trimming cost V 2 bases and J 1 base, with 5 bases left between them. The CDR3 is 12 residues long. The DNA of the CDR3 is TGCAGTGCTAGACCGAAGAACACTGAAGCTTTCTTT. Its protein is CSARPKNTEAFF.

V is TRBV27 and J is TRBJ2-7; D could derive from TRBD1 or TRBD2 (5 bases each). Germline V lookup: CDR1 MNHEY, CDR2 SMNVEV (reference sequence). V lost 3 bases and J 2 bases, leaving 23 bases between the germline ends. The CDR3 length is 18 residues. CDR3 nucleotide sequence: TGTGCCAGCAGTTTCCGGGACCCCAGTTACCAGACCACCTACGAGCAGTACTTC. It translates to CASSFRDPSYQTTYEQYF.

The V call is TRBV2, the J call TRBJ2-5; no definite D call. V dropped 7 bases and J dropped 5 bases, with 5 bases sitting between them. Per the germline V gene, CDR1 is SNHLY and CDR2 is FYNNEI. The CDR3 is made up of 10 amino acids. DNA for the CDR3: TGTGCCAGCACCCTGGAGACCCAGTACTTC. As protein: CASTLETQYF. Using reference TRBV2 and TRBJ2-5 for the parts outside the CDR3, the full variable domain is EPEVTQTPSHQVTQMGQEVILRCVPISNHLYFYWYRQILGQKVEFLVSFYNNEISEKSEIFDDQFSVERPDGSNFTLKIRSTKLEDSAMYFCASTLETQYFGPGTRLLVL.

The V call is TRBV12-3 or TRBV12-4, the J call TRBJ2-3; 7 bases fit TRBD2. Trimming at V came to 10 bases and at J to 6 bases, leaving 7 bases not matched to a gene. This CDR3 is built from 12 residues. This CDR3 is CATHPGGDTQYF. CDR3 nucleotides: TGTGCCACCCACCCGGGGGGTGATACGCAGTATTTT.

The chain carries TRBV20-1 and TRBJ1-1; D is ambiguous. V lost 6 bases and J lost 2, with 13 bases in between. CDR1 and CDR2 (germline): DFQATT, SNEGSKA (reference sequence). The CDR3 spans 13 residues. The CDR3, as DNA: TGCAGTGCGAGGCAGATACCTAACACTGAAGCTTTCTTT. This codes for CSARQIPNTEAFF.

J is TRBJ2-1 and V is TRBV6-6; 12 bases are shared with TRBD2. CDR3 length equals 13 residues. Germline assignment: CDR1 MNHNY and CDR2 SVGAGI (reference sequence). V trimming: 9 bases; J trimming: 12 bases; junction bases outside the gene matches: 9. The CDR3, as DNA: TGTGCCAGTGAGGGACTAGCGGGCCGTGGGCAGTTCTTC. It is translated as CASEGLAGRGQFF.

This chain joins TRBV20-1 and TRBJ2-7; D uncertain. Germline V gene sequence: CDR1 DFQATT, CDR2 SNEGSKA (reference sequence). The CDR3 runs 13 residues. V gave up 0 bases and J gave up 6 bases, with 12 bases separating them. This chain's CDR3 is CSARDAVSGEQYF. CDR3 coding DNA: TGCAGTGCTAGAGACGCTGTTTCGGGCGAGCAGTACTTC.

This chain links TRBV29-1 with TRBJ1-1; a weak D match, TRBD1 (6 bases). V lost 1 base and J lost 1, with 10 bases in between. This CDR3 spans 14 amino acids. The V gene's germline CDR1 is SQVTM and CDR2 ANQGSEA. In DNA form, the CDR3 reads TGCAGCGTTGAAGTGGGGGCCCAGAACACTGAAGCTTTCTTT. Encoded protein: CSVEVGAQNTEAFF. Together with reference TRBV29-1 and TRBJ1-1, the CDR3 gives the full variable domain: SAVISQKPSRDICQRGTSLTIQCQVDSQVTMMFWYRQQPGQSLTLIATANQGSEATYESGFVIDKFPISRPNLTFSTLTVSNMSPEDSSIYLCSVEVGAQNTEAFFGQGTRLTVV.

The gene calls are TRBV29-1 and TRBJ1-2; D call uncertain. V was trimmed by 6 bases and J by 7 bases, leaving 6 bases between them. The CDR3 consists of 9 residues. Germline V gives CDR1 SQVTM, CDR2 ANQGSEA. The CDR3 protein is CSVESGYTF. CDR3 DNA: TGCAGCGTGGAAAGTGGCTACACCTTC.

The rearrangement links TRBV24-1 to TRBJ2-1; D gene uncertain. The germline V gene has CDR1 KGHDR and CDR2 SFDVKD. V lost 3 bases and J lost 2, with 1 base in between. This CDR3 region has 12 residues. CDR3 sequence (DNA): TGTGCCACCAGTGATACCTACAATGAGCAGTTCTTC. Translated, it gives CATSDTYNEQFF.

The count of this clonotype is one. This chain joins TRBV15 and TRBJ2-5; D is unresolved. This CDR3 has 13 residues. Trimming cost V 0 bases and J 5 bases, with 7 bases left between them. From germline, CDR1 is LNHNV and CDR2 YYDKDF (reference sequence). For the CDR3, the DNA is TGTGCCACCAGCAGAGATCCTCGTGAGACCCAGTACTTC. Amino acids: CATSRDPRETQYF.

This rearrangement joins TRBV20-1 to TRBJ2-1; 12 nucleotides agree with TRBD2. This CDR3 is 16 amino acids long. Germline V gives CDR1 DFQATT, CDR2 SNEGSKA (reference sequence). The V segment lost 5 bases and the J segment 4 bases; nucleotides outside the gene matches: 9. CDR3: CSALGTSGLIYNEQFF. The CDR3 DNA reads TGCAGTGCTCTAGGGACTAGCGGGTTGATATACAATGAGCAGTTCTTC.

V gene TRBV5-1 combines with J gene TRBJ2-2; tentatively, D is TRBD2 (5 bases). CDR1 is SGHRS, CDR2 YFSETQ, per germline. Trimming cost V 0 bases and J 4 bases, with 10 bases left between them. The CDR3 consists of 15 residues. DNA for the CDR3: TGCGCCAGCAGCTTGGGCAGGACTGGCACCGGGGAGCTGTTTTTT. It codes for CASSLGRTGTGELFF.

The CDR3, as DNA: TGTGCCAGCAGCCAATTAGTCCGAGGGGTGGATGGCTACACCTTC. Protein product: CASSQLVRGVDGYTF. The rearrangement joins TRBV3-1 to TRBJ1-2, with D tentatively TRBD1 (5 bases). The CDR3 extends over 15 amino acids. Deletions cut 2 bases from V and 6 bases from J, with 16 bases between. Per germline, CDR1 LGHDT and CDR2 YNNKEL (reference sequence). Full variable domain (remainder filled in from reference TRBV3-1 and TRBJ1-2): DTAVSQTPKYLVTQMGNDKSIKCEQNLGHDTMYWYKQDSKKFLKIMFSYNNKELIINETVPNRFSPKSPDKAHLNLHINSLELGDSAVYFCASSQLVRGVDGYTFGSGTRLTVV.